This TCR beta chain stems from a study of blood T cell repertoires in COVID-19. Study context: Acute-phase and convalescent COVID-19 samples originated in the United States, Italy and Spain. T cells, B-cell-depleted T cells, or PBMCs provided the cDNA or gDNA that served as material.

In the authors' methods: Reference gene primer amplification gave estimated nucleated cell counts. The assay was immunoSEQ multiplex PCR, and TCRdb's table has in-frame clones only and misses some. The V and J calls and clone size come from that table; D and trimming were worked out from the DNA. This sample has some 270,000 clones, with 86% found just once. The V and J ends lost 4 bases and 0 bases respectively, with 6 bases between them. Germline CDR1 and CDR2: MDHEN and SYDVKM. The CDR3 contains 13 residues. This rearrangement joins TRBV28 to TRBJ1-1; TRBD1 is a possible D gene (5 bases). The receptor was isolated from a woman aged 60-75 years who had recovered from COVID-19. Sequencing used peripheral blood. DNA of the CDR3: TGTGCCAGCAGTTGGACAATGAACACTGAAGCTTTCTTT. Translated: CASSWTMNTEAFF.